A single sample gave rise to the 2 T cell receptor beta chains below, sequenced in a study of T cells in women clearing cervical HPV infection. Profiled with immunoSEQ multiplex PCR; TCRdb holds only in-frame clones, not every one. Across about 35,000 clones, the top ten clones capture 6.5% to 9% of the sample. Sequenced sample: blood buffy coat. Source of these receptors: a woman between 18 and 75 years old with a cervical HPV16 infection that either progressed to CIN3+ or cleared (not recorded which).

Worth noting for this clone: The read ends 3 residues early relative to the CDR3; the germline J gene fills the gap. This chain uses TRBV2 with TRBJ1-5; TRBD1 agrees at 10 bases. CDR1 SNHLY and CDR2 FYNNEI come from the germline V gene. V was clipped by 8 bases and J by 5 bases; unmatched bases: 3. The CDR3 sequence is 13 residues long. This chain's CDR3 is CASGTGEHQPQHF. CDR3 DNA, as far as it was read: TGTGCCAGCGGGACAGGGGAACATCAGCCC.

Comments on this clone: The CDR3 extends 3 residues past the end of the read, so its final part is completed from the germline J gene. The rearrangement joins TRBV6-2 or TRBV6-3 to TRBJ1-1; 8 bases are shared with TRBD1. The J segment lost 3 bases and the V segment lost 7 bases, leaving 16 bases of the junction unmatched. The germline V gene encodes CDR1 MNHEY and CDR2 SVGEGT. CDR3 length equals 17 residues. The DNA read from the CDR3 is TGTGCCAGCATTCGGATGGCAGGGGGCGTGAGGGACACTGAA. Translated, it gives CASIRMAGGVRDTE. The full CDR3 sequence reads CASIRMAGGVRDTEAFF.